This is a list of T cell receptor beta chains from one sample in a study of vaccination and CD4 T cells after COVID-19. These receptors are not linked to any known antigen. TCRdb itself ran the PCR reads through MiXCR, one entry per CDR3 protein. The sample records some 8,000 distinct CDR3 sequences, roughly two thirds being singletons. Sequencing was done on a sample of CD4+ T cells from blood, cultured in vitro. Source of these receptors: a human donor who had recovered from COVID-19. The CDR3 runs from the conserved cysteine through the conserved F or W. The D gene is left open where the match is weak. Size values are once, few and many counts, or a class for expanded clones, and some rows have none.

TGCAGCGTAGGGACTAGCGGGGGTATCGAGCAGTACTTC,CSVGTSGGIEQYF,TRBV29-1,13,TRBD2,NA,TRBJ2-7
TGTGCCAGCAGTTTACAGGTCCAGCCCCAGCATTTT,CASSLQVQPQHF,TRBV28,12,NA,NA,TRBJ1-5
TGTGCCAGCAGCCCGGCTCTTTCGGAAGGAAACACCATATATTTT,CASSPALSEGNTIYF,TRBV7-2,15,NA,NA,TRBJ1-3
TGTGCCAGCAGACAAGACAGGAACACTGAAGCTTTCTTT,CASRQDRNTEAFF,TRBV6-4,13,NA,few,TRBJ1-1
TGCGCCAGCAGCCGGGACAGGGGAAACACCGGGGAGCTGTTTTTT,CASSRDRGNTGELFF,TRBV10-1,15,TRBD1,NA,TRBJ2-2
TGTGCCAGCAGTTGGCTAGCGGGAACCTACGAGCAGTACTTC,CASSWLAGTYEQYF,TRBV28,14,TRBD2,few,TRBJ2-7
TGTGCCAGCAGCTTAATGCAAAATGGCTACACCTTC,CASSLMQNGYTF,TRBV7-2,12,NA,few,TRBJ1-2
TGTGCCAGCAGCCCGGACCCCAGGACCGGGGAGCTGTTTTTT,CASSPDPRTGELFF,TRBV7-2,14,NA,NA,TRBJ2-2
TGCAGTGCTTACTTTGGGACATACCAAGAGACCCAGTACTTC,CSAYFGTYQETQYF,TRBV20-1,14,NA,few,TRBJ2-5
TGTGCCAGCAGTTACAGGCCGGGTCCCTACGAGCAGTACTTC,CASSYRPGPYEQYF,TRBV6-5,14,NA,NA,TRBJ2-7
TGTGCCAGCAGCCCCGCCACCCATCAGGGGGCCAATCAGCCCCAGCATTTT,CASSPATHQGANQPQHF,TRBV5-8,17,TRBD1,NA,TRBJ1-5
TGTGCCAGCAGCTTAGTAGAAGAGACCCAGTACTTC,CASSLVEETQYF,TRBV7-6,12,NA,few,TRBJ2-5
TGTGCCAGCAGTTACGAGGGGGGACTCAATCAGCCCCAGCATTTT,CASSYEGGLNQPQHF,TRBV6-2/TRBV6-3,15,NA,few,TRBJ1-5
TGCGCCAGCAGGTTGACAGGCCACACAGATACGCAGTATTTT,CASRLTGHTDTQYF,TRBV5-1,14,NA,NA,TRBJ2-3
TGCAGTGCTAGAAGAGGGGAGGGGACCCTCGGAGATACGCAGTATTTT,CSARRGEGTLGDTQYF,TRBV20-1,16,TRBD2,NA,TRBJ2-3
TGCAGTGCTAGCACACAGGGACAGGTGTGGGATGGCTACACCTTC,CSASTQGQVWDGYTF,TRBV20-1,15,TRBD1,few,TRBJ1-2
TGTGCCAGCAGCTTTGACAAGAACACTGAAGCTTTCTTT,CASSFDKNTEAFF,TRBV7-6,13,NA,few,TRBJ1-1
TGTGCCAGTTCCAGGGGACTCAGCTCCTACGAGCAGTACTTC,CASSRGLSSYEQYF,TRBV19,14,NA,few,TRBJ2-7
TGCAGCGTTGAGAGGCTAGCGGTAGATACGCAGTATTTT,CSVERLAVDTQYF,TRBV29-1,13,TRBD2,NA,TRBJ2-3
TGTGCCAGCAGTTTGCGGGAGGGCCGGAGTGAGCAGTTCTTC,CASSLREGRSEQFF,TRBV12-3/TRBV12-4,14,TRBD2,NA,TRBJ2-1
TGTGCCAGCAGCTTGGACTGGGCGGACGGTTACGAGCAGTACTTC,CASSLDWADGYEQYF,TRBV5-4,15,NA,NA,TRBJ2-7
TGTGCCAGTACCATGCCGGGGATCAAACCTCATGAAAAACTGTTTTTT,CASTMPGIKPHEKLFF,TRBV19,16,NA,NA,TRBJ1-4
TGCAGTGTTGACAGCGACCAGGGAAACATTCAGTACTTC,CSVDSDQGNIQYF,TRBV20-1,13,NA,NA,TRBJ2-4
TGTGCCAGCAGTGCTTCCCGGGACAGGGGCAATGGCTACACCTTC,CASSASRDRGNGYTF,TRBV2,15,TRBD1,few,TRBJ1-2
TGTGCCAGTAGTACCTCCGGGGGAGATCAGCCCCAGCATTTT,CASSTSGGDQPQHF,TRBV19,14,NA,NA,TRBJ1-5
TGTGCCATCAGTGTGGTCCGGACAATCGAGGGGAACACCGGGGAGCTGTTTTTT,CAISVVRTIEGNTGELFF,TRBV10-3,18,NA,NA,TRBJ2-2
TGTGCCAGTAGTATCTTAGACACAGATACGCAGTATTTT,CASSILDTDTQYF,TRBV19,13,NA,NA,TRBJ2-3
TGTGCCAGCAGTTACTCCAACTATGGCTACACCTTC,CASSYSNYGYTF,TRBV6-2/TRBV6-3,12,NA,NA,TRBJ1-2
TGTGCCAGCAGCCCAGGACAGGGGGCAAGCTCTGGAAACACCATATATTTT,CASSPGQGASSGNTIYF,TRBV7-9,17,TRBD1,NA,TRBJ1-3
TGTGCCAGCAGTGCCGGGAGAAGTAATCAGCCCCAGCATTTT,CASSAGRSNQPQHF,TRBV2,14,NA,few,TRBJ1-5
TGTGCCATCAGCGGGATGTTCTATGGCTACACCTTC,CAISGMFYGYTF,TRBV10-3,12,NA,NA,TRBJ1-2
TGCGCCAACGCCGGGACAATTAACTATGGCTACACCTTC,CANAGTINYGYTF,TRBV23-1,13,NA,NA,TRBJ1-2
TGTGCCAGTAGTACTGCCCCAGGGACAGGGTCTTCACCCCTCCACTTT,CASSTAPGTGSSPLHF,TRBV19,16,TRBD1,NA,TRBJ1-6
TGTGCCAGCAGTTTATACGCCTACAATGAGCAGTTCTTC,CASSLYAYNEQFF,TRBV28,13,NA,NA,TRBJ2-1
TGTGCCAGCAGCCAGGGACAGATCACTGAAGCTTTCTTT,CASSQGQITEAFF,TRBV6-1,13,TRBD1,NA,TRBJ1-1
TGTGCCAGCAGCTTATTTTCGGGAGGGCCCTACGGGGAGCTGTTTTTT,CASSLFSGGPYGELFF,TRBV7-3,16,TRBD2,NA,TRBJ2-2
TGCAGTGCCCAGGGGACTAGCGCGCAGTATTTT,CSAQGTSAQYF,TRBV20-1,11,TRBD2,NA,TRBJ2-3
TGTGCCAGCAGCCCCCCTAGCGGGGGACCCACCGGGGAGCTGTTTTTT,CASSPPSGGPTGELFF,TRBV11-2,16,TRBD2,once,TRBJ2-2
TGTGCCAGCTCCCCCCAAACCGACAGAGCTAACTATGGCTACACCTTC,CASSPQTDRANYGYTF,TRBV18,16,NA,NA,TRBJ1-2
TGCGCCAGCAGCCCCCGAGGGGGCGACTATGGCTACACCTTC,CASSPRGGDYGYTF,TRBV4-3,14,TRBD1,NA,TRBJ1-2
TGTGCCAGCATCTCGGGACTAGCGGGGGTCACCGGGGAGCTGTTTTTT,CASISGLAGVTGELFF,TRBV7-9,16,TRBD2,NA,TRBJ2-2
TGCAGTGCTAGAGGTAAAGGAGATACGCAGTATTTT,CSARGKGDTQYF,TRBV20-1,12,NA,NA,TRBJ2-3
TGTGCCAGCAATCTAGCGGGAGGGAAAGAGACCCAGTACTTC,CASNLAGGKETQYF,TRBV6-1,14,TRBD2,few,TRBJ2-5
TGTGCCAGCAGTTTTTCGACAGGGAGATACACTGAAGCTTTCTTT,CASSFSTGRYTEAFF,TRBV28,15,TRBD1,once,TRBJ1-1
TGCGCCAGCAGCCTGGGACTATCCACAGATACGCAGTATTTT,CASSLGLSTDTQYF,TRBV5-1,14,TRBD2,few,TRBJ2-3
TGTGCCAGCAGCCCTCCCGGGACACTAGCGTCACAAGAGACCCAGTACTTC,CASSPPGTLASQETQYF,TRBV11-2,17,NA,NA,TRBJ2-5
TGCAGTGCTAGAGAATGGGGCACATATGGCTACACCTTC,CSAREWGTYGYTF,TRBV20-1,13,NA,few,TRBJ1-2
TGTGCCAGCAGTCGAAGCGGGAGTAGGATCGGGGAGCTGTTTTTT,CASSRSGSRIGELFF,TRBV25-1,15,TRBD2,NA,TRBJ2-2
TGTGCCAGCAGCCCAGGGTTGATTTGGTCTAGGAACTACAATGAGCAGTTCTTC,CASSPGLIWSRNYNEQFF,TRBV11-3,18,NA,NA,TRBJ2-1
TGCAGTGCTAACGAGGGCGGGCCGGAGACCCAGTACTTC,CSANEGGPETQYF,TRBV20-1,13,NA,NA,TRBJ2-5
TGTGCCAGCAGTAAGACAGGGAATATTCCCTATGGCTACACCTTC,CASSKTGNIPYGYTF,TRBV6-2/TRBV6-3,15,TRBD1,few,TRBJ1-2
TGTGCCAGCAGGCCCGACAGGGGGAATTCACCCCTCCACTTT,CASRPDRGNSPLHF,TRBV6-1,14,TRBD1,NA,TRBJ1-6
TGTGCCAGCAGTAGTCGGGACAGGGGGGCAGATACGCAGTATTTT,CASSSRDRGADTQYF,TRBV6-1,15,TRBD1,few,TRBJ2-3
TGTGCCAGCAGTCTGATTCGTCCAGGAACTCCCGAGCAGTACTTC,CASSLIRPGTPEQYF,TRBV28,15,NA,NA,TRBJ2-7
TGTGCCAGCAGTGTCTTGGGACAGGGGCTCGACGAGCAGTACTTC,CASSVLGQGLDEQYF,TRBV2,15,TRBD1,NA,TRBJ2-7
TGTGCCAGCAGCTTAGCGGCCGGGACTAGCGGGAGGACTGGAATGTTCTTC,CASSLAAGTSGRTGMFF,TRBV7-2,17,TRBD2,NA,TRBJ2-1
TGTGCCAGCCGGCTCGCGATTGGCGCCTATAATTCACCCCTCCACTTT,CASRLAIGAYNSPLHF,TRBV6-1,16,NA,few,TRBJ1-6
TGTGCCAGCAGTTTAGGGGGGCTGGGTGAAGCTTTCTTT,CASSLGGLGEAFF,TRBV28,13,NA,NA,TRBJ1-1
TGCAGTGCTAGCAAAAACACAAACTATGGCTACACCTTC,CSASKNTNYGYTF,TRBV20-1,13,NA,large,TRBJ1-2